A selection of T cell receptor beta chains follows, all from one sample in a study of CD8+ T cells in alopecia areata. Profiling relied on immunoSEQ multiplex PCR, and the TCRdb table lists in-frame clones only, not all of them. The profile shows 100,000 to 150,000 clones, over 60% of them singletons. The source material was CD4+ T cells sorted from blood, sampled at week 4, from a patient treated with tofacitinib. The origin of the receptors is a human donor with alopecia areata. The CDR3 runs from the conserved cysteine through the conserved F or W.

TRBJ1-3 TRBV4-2 CASSQDGGERKDF
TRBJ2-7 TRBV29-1 CSVLQGYEQYF
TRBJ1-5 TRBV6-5 CASSRDSSNQPQHF
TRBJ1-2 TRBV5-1 CASSDGTGGIYGYTF
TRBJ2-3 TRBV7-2 CASSSAPGGSTDTQYF
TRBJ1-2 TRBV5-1 CASSEDGVANYGYTF
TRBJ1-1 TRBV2 CASSISGTEAFF
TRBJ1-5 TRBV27 CASSLLSGNQPQHF
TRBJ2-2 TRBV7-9 CASSNLATGELFF
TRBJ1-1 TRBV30 CAWSAGGLGTEAFF
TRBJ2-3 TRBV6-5 CASSRQGEVTDTQYF
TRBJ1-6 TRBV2 CASRGQGAWDSPLHF
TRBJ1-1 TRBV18 CASSRLTTGETEAFF
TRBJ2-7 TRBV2 CASSSASGNQYF
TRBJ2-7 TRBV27 CASGSGGRSYEQYF
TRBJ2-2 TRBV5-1 CASSVPTGSTGELFF
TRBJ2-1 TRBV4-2 CASSQIGGEQFF
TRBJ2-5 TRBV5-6 CASSSKLAGPQETQYF
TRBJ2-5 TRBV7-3 CASSSGLQETQYF
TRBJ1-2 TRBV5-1 CASSSYQGAISGYTF
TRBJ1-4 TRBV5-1 CASSLGQGSLAEKLFF
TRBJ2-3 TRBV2 CASSRQSDTQYF
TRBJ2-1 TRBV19 CASGTSGGNEQFF
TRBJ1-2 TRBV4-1 CASSQEDGRGYGYTF
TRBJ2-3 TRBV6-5 CASSYEGGAHF
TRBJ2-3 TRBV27 CASSLIRADTQYF
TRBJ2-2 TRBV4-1 CASSQERQGANTGELFF
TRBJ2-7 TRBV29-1 CSAVWMGQGSYEQYF
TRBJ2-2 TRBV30 CAWSVQGAGELFF
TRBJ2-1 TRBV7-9 CASSLRDRHNEQFF
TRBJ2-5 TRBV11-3 CASSLRGTLQETQYF
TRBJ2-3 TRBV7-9 CASSFGTGGRSDTQYF
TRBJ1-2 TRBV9 CASSPQTANYGYTF
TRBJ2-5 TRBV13 CASSLQLQETQYF
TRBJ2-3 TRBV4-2 CASSPKAGEADTQYF
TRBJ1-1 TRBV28 CASSLGGEWTEAFF
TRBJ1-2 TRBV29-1 CSVVGPQGRYGYTF
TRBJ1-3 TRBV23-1 CASNRVLSGNTIYF
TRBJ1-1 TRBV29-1 CSVRQMNTEAFF
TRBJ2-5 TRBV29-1 CSVRDTKEETQYF
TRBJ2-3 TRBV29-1 CSVDADRGTDTQYF
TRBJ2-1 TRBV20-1 CRAGSHNEQFF
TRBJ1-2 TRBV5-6 CASSLGDTTYGYTF
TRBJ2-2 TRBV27 CASARWLAGGNTGELFF
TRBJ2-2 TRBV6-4 CASRMDWNTGELFF
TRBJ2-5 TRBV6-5 CASSRGQGETQYF
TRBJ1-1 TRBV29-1 CSVSLGRMNTEAFF
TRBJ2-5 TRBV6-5 CASSKTGETQYF
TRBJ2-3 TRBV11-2 CASSLGPGDTQYF
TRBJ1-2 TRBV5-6 CASRDRGRHGYTF
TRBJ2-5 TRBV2 CASRGTSGAGTQYF